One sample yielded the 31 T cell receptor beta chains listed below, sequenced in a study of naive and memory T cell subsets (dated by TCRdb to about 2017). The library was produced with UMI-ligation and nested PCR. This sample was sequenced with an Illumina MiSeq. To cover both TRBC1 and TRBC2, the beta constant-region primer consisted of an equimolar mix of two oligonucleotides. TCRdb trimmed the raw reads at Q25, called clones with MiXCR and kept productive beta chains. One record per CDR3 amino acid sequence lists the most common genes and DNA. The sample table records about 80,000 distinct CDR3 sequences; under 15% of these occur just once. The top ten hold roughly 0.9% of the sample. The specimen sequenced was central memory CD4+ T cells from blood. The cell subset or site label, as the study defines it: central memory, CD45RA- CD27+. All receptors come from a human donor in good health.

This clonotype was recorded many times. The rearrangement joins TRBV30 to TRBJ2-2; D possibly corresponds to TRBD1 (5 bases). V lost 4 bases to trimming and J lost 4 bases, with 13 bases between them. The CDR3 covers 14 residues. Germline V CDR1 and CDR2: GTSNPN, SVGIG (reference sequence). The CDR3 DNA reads TGTGCCTGGAATCCAGGGCTGGCCACCGGGGAGCTGTTTTTT. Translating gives CAWNPGLATGELFF.

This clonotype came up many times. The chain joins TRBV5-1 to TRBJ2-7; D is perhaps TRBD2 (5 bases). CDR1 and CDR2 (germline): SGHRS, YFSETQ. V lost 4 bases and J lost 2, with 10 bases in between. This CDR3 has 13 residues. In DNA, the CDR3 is TGCGCCAGCAGCCGTGACGGGGCCTACGAGCAGTACTTC. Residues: CASSRDGAYEQYF.

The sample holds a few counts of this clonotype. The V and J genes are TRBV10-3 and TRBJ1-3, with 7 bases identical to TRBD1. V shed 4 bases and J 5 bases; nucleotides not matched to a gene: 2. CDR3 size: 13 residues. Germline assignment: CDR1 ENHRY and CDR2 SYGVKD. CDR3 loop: CAISGDSRNTIYF. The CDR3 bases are TGTGCCATCAGTGGGGACAGTAGAAACACCATATATTTT.

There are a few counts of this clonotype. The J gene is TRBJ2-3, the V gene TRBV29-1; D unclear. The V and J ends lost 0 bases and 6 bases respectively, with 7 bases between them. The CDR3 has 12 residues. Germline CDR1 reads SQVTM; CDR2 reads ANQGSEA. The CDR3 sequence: CSVEDNSDTQYF. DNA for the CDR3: TGCAGCGTTGAAGATAATTCGGATACGCAGTATTTT.

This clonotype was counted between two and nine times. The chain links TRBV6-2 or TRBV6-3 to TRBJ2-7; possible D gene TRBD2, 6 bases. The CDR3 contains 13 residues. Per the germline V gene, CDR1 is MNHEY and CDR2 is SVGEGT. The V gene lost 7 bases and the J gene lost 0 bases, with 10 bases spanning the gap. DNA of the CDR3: TGTGCCAGCACCACGGGGGTCTCCTACGAGCAGTACTTC. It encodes CASTTGVSYEQYF.

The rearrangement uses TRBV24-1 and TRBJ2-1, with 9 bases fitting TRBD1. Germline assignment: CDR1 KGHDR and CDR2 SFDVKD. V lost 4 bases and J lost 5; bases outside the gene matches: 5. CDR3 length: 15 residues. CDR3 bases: TGTGCCACCAGTGAGGAACAGGGGGCTAACAATGAGCAGTTCTTC. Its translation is CATSEEQGANNEQFF.

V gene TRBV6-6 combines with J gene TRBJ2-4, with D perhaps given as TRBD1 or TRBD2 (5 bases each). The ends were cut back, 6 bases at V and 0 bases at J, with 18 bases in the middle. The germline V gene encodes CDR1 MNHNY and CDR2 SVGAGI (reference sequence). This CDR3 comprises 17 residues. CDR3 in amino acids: CASRGGTGYIAKNIQYF. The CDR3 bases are TGTGCCAGCAGAGGTGGGACGGGATACATAGCCAAAAACATTCAGTACTTC.

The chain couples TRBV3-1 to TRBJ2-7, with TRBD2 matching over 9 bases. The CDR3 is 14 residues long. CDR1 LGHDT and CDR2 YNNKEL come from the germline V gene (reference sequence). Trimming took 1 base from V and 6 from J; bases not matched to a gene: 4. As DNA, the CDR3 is TGTGCCAGCAGCCAAGGGGTAGCGGGAGCCGAGCAGTACTTC. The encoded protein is CASSQGVAGAEQYF.

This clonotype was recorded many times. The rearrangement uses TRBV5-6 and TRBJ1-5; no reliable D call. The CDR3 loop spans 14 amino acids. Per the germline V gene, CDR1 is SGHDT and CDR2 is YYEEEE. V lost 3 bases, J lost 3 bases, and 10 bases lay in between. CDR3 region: CASSSDGYNQPQHF. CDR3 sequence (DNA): TGTGCCAGCAGCTCGGACGGCTACAATCAGCCCCAGCATTTT.

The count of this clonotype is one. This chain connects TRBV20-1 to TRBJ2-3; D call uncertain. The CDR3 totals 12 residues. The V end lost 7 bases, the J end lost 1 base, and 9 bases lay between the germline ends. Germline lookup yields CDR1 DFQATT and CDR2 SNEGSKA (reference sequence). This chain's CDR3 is CSGLPGTDTQYF. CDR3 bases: TGCAGTGGTCTACCGGGCACAGATACGCAGTATTTT.

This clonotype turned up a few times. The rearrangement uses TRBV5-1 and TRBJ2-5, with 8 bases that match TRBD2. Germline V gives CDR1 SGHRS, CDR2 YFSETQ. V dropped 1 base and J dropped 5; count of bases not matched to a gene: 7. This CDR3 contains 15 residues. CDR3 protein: CASSLRLPGGETQYF. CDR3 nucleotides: TGCGCCAGCAGCTTGAGGTTGCCGGGAGGGGAGACCCAGTACTTC.

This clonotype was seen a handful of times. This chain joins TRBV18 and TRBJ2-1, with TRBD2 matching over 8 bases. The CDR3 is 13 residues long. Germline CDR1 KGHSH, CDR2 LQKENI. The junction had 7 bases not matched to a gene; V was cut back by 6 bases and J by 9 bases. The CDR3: CASSGLVMGEQFF. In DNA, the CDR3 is TGTGCCAGCTCGGGACTAGTTATGGGTGAGCAGTTCTTC.

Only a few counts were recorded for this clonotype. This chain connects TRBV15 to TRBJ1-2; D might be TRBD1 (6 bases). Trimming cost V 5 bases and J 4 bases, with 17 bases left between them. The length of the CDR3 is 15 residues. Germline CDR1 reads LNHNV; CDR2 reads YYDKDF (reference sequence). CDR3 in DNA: TGTGCCACCAGCTCTTCCCGAGGACAGCGCTATGGCTACACCTTC. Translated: CATSSSRGQRYGYTF.

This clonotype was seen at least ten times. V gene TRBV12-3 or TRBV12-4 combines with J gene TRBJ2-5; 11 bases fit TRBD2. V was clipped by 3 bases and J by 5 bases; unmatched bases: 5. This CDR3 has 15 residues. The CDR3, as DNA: TGTGCCAGCAGTTTTAGCGGGAGGGCCCGGGAGACCCAGTACTTC. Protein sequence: CASSFSGRARETQYF.

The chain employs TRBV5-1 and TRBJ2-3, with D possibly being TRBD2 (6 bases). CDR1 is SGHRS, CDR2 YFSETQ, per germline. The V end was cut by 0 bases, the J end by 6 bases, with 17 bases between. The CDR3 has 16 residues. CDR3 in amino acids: CASSLDGKGGSDTQYF. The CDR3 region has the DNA TGCGCCAGCAGCTTGGATGGGAAAGGAGGGTCGGATACGCAGTATTTT.

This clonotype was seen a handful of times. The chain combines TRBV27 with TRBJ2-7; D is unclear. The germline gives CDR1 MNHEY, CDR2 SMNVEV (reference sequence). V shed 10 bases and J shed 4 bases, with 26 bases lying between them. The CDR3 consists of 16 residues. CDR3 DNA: TGTGCCACCCAGTTTGGGGATACCCGTGGGCGGTACGAGCAGTACTTC. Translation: CATQFGDTRGRYEQYF.

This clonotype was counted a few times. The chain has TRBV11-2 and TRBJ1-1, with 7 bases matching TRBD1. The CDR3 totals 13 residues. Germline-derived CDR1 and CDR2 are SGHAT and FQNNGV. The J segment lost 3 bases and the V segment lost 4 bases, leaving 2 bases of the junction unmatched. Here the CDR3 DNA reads TGTGCCAGCAGCTCCAGGGGGGACACTGAAGCTTTCTTT. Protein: CASSSRGDTEAFF.

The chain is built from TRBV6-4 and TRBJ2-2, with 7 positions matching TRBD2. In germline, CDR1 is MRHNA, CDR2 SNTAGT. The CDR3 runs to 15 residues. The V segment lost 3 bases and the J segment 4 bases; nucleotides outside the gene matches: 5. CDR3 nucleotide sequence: TGTGCCAGCAGTGATTATGCGGGAGCCACCGGGGAGCTGTTTTTT. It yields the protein CASSDYAGATGELFF.

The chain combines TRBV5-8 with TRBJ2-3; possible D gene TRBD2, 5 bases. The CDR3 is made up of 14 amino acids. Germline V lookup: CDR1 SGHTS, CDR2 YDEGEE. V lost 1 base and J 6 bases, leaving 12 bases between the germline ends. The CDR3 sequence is CASSLRGRDDTQYF. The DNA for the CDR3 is TGTGCCAGCAGCTTGCGAGGGAGAGACGATACGCAGTATTTT.

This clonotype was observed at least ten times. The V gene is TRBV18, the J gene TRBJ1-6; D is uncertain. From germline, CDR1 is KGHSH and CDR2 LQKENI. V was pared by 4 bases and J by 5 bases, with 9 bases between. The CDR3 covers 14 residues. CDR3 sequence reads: CASSHGRDNSPLHF. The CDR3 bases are TGTGCCAGCTCACACGGACGGGATAATTCACCCCTCCACTTT.

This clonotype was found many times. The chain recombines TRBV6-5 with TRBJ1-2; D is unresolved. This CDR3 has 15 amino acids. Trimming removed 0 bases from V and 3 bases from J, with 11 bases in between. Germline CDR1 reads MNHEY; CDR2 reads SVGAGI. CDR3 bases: TGTGCCAGCAGTTACTCCCCGGCCCGATACTATGGCTACACCTTC. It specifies CASSYSPARYYGYTF.

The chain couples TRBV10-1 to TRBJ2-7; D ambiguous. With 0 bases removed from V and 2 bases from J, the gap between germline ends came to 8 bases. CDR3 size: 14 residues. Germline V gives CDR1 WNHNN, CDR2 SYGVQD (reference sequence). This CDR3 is CASSESGRTYEQYF. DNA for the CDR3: TGCGCCAGCAGTGAGTCGGGCAGGACCTACGAGCAGTACTTC.

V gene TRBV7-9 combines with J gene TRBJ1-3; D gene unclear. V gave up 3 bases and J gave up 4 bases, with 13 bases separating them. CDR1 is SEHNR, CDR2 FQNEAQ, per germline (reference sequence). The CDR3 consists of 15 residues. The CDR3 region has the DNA TGTGCCAGCAGCTTTGGTCTGAGTGAAGGAAACACCATATATTTT. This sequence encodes CASSFGLSEGNTIYF. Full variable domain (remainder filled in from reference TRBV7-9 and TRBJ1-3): DTGVSQNPRHKITKRGQNVTFRCDPISEHNRLYWYRQTLGQGPEFLTYFQNEAQLEKSRLLSDRFSAERPKGSFSTLEIQRTEQGDSAMYLCASSFGLSEGNTIYFGEGSWLTVV.

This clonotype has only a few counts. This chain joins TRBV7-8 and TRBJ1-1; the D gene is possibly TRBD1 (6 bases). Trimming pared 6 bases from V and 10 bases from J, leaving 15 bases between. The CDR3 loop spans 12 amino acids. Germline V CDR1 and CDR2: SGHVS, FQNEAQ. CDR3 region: CASSQQGIAAFF. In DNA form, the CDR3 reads TGTGCCAGCAGTCAACAGGGTATCGCAGCTTTCTTT.

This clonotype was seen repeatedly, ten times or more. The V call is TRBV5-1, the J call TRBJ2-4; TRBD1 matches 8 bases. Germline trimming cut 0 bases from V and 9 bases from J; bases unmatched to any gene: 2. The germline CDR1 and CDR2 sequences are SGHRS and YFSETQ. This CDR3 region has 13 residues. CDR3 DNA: TGCGCCAGCAGCTTGGGGCAGGGGGCCATTCAGTACTTC. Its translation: CASSLGQGAIQYF.

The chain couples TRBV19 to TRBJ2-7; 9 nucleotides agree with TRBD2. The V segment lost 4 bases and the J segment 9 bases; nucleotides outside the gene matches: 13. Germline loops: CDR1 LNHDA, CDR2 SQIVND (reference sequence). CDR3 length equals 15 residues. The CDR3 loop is CASSNPSGIRNGQYF. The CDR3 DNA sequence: TGTGCCAGTAGTAACCCTAGCGGGATCAGAAACGGGCAGTACTTC.

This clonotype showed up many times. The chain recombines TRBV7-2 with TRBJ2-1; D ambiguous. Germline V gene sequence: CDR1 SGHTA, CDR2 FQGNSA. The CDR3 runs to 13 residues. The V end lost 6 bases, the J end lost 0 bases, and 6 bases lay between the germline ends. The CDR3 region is CASSFDSYNEQFF. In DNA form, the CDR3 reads TGTGCCAGCAGTTTTGACTCCTACAATGAGCAGTTCTTC.

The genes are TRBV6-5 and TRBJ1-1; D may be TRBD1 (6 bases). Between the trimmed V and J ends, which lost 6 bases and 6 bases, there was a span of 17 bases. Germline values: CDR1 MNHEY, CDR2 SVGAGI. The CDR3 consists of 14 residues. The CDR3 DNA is TGTGCCAGCAGCCGGTCAGGGGCCGAGGCTGAAGCTTTCTTT. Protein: CASSRSGAEAEAFF.

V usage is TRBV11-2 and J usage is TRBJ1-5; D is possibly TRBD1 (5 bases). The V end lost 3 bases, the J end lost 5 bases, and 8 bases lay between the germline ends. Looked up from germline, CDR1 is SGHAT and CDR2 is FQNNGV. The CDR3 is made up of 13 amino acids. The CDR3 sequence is CASSFSRDQPQHF. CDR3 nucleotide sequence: TGTGCCAGCAGCTTTAGCAGGGATCAGCCCCAGCATTTT. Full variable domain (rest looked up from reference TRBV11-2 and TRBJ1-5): EAGVAQSPRYKIIEKRQSVAFWCNPISGHATLYWYQQILGQGPKLLIQFQNNGVVDDSQLPKDRFSAERLKGVDSTLKIQPAKLEDSAVYLCASSFSRDQPQHFGDGTRLSIL.

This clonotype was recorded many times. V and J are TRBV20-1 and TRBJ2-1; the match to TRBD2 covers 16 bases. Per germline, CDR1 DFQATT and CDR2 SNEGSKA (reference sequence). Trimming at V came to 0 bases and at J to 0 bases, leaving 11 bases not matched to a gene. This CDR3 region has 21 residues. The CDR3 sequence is CSAREILGTSGRESSYNEQFF. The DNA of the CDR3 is TGCAGTGCTAGAGAAATTCTTGGGACTAGCGGGAGGGAAAGCTCCTACAATGAGCAGTTCTTC.

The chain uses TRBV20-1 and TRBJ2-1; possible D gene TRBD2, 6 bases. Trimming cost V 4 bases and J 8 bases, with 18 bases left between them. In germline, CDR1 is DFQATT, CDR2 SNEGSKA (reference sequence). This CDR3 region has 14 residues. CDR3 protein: CSANPGGIKDEQFF. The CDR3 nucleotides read TGCAGTGCTAATCCGGGCGGGATCAAGGATGAGCAGTTCTTC.